This TCR beta chain was identified during a study of cytomegalovirus exposure and HLA in healthy donors. This clone has more than one count but fewer than ten. Germline CDR1 LNHNV, CDR2 YYDKDF (reference sequence). The CDR3 spans 13 residues. V was shortened by 0 bases and J by 10 bases, with 11 bases between the two germline ends. Researchers ran the PCR with 60 Vbeta and 13 Jbeta primers. Clones were read by immunoSEQ multiplex PCR, and TCRdb kept only the in-frame ones, dropping some. The sample lists about 110,000 clones, roughly 80% seen once, with approximately 5.3% in the top ten. The sample comprised PBMCs. The TCR comes from a female donor in good health and CMV-seropositive. J is TRBJ2-3 and V is TRBV15; a possible D gene is TRBD2 (6 bases). The CDR3 reads CATSRDRTGAQYF. CDR3 DNA sequence: TGTGCCACCAGCAGAGATCGCACGGGGGCGCAGTATTTT.